This is a list of T cell receptor beta chains from one sample in a study of shared clonotypes between healthy human individuals. Produced via immunoSEQ multiplex PCR; TCRdb's table is partial and in-frame only. The sample has under 1,100,000 clones, about 77% seen once. Material for sequencing was memory CD4+ T cells sorted from blood. Receptors were obtained from a man between 18 and 29 years old in good health. Both conserved end residues are trimmed from each CDR3. A D gene is named only where the DNA matches it firmly. Size values are once, few and many counts, or a class for expanded clones, and some rows have none.

d_call | v_call | clone_size | cdr3_aa
. | TRBV4-1 | . | ASSHDTTGELF
. | TRBV4-1 | . | ASSQDGVGADEQF
. | TRBV27 | . | ASRRGRGRLNTEAF
. | TRBV11-2 | . | ASSFTNEQY
TRBD1 | TRBV15 | many | ATRLGDRWADTQY
. | TRBV5-4 | . | ASSMGQRPYEQY
. | TRBV5-4 | . | ASSGYRGTDTQY
TRBD1 | TRBV7-8 | . | ASSTSTGQSQPQH
TRBD1 | TRBV5-1 | few | ASSLGTGQYTGELF
. | TRBV15 | . | ATSRDDLLAKNIQY
. | TRBV11-2 | . | ASSLDNVAYEQY
. | TRBV5-8 | few | ASTGGMTDTQY
TRBD1 | TRBV6-6 | . | ASSPGGAGAF
. | TRBV15 | once | ATSKLGGGAETQY
TRBD1 | TRBV27 | . | ASSLSLVGTGREQY
. | TRBV7-8 | few | ASGEQSSYEQY
TRBD1 | TRBV7-2 | once | ASSLETGTGVLKRYGYT
. | TRBV28 | . | ASSPRRGRVTSPLH
. | TRBV10-3 | . | ATRVAGDEQY
. | TRBV18 | once | ASSPNQQGNSGNTIY
TRBD1 | TRBV4-1 | few | ASSQDGTGGTGANVLT
. | TRBV12-5 | once | ASGLFEGPGNTIY
TRBD2 | TRBV10-1 | . | ASGGLAGITDTQY
. | TRBV19 | . | ASSELGGADTQY
. | TRBV11-2 | few | ASTFGGEQPQH
TRBD1 | TRBV19 | . | ASSEQGAPGELF
TRBD1 | TRBV30 | . | AWSLARTGATYEQY
. | TRBV28 | few | ASSFQVPYEQY
. | TRBV27 | many | ASSLQPPDSYSPLH
TRBD2 | TRBV4-3 | few | ASSQVSSGSTDTQY
TRBD1 | TRBV29-1 | . | SVRTGDEKLF
TRBD2 | TRBV28 | . | ASSLMGTRFGNEQF
TRBD1 | TRBV11-3 | . | ASSPHPGQGNYTQY
. | TRBV10-3 | . | AISGPGGIEQY
TRBD1 | TRBV6-6 | many | ASSGGQINEKLF
. | TRBV30 | . | ACAFTGGNTIY
. | TRBV30 | . | AWSVGAAYNEQF
. | TRBV30 | few | AWKSTGGTEAF
. | TRBV5-6 | . | ASSFGTSGRVYEQY
. | TRBV6-1 | . | ASSERGLGDTQY
. | TRBV5-1 | . | ASSRSGTTTNTGELF
. | TRBV21-1 | . | ASSNDRTRNEQF
. | TRBV5-4 | few | ASSRDGMNTEAF
. | TRBV4-2 | . | ASSQGTHRDTAEAF
TRBD1 | TRBV6-1 | few | ASSDGQGPEKLF